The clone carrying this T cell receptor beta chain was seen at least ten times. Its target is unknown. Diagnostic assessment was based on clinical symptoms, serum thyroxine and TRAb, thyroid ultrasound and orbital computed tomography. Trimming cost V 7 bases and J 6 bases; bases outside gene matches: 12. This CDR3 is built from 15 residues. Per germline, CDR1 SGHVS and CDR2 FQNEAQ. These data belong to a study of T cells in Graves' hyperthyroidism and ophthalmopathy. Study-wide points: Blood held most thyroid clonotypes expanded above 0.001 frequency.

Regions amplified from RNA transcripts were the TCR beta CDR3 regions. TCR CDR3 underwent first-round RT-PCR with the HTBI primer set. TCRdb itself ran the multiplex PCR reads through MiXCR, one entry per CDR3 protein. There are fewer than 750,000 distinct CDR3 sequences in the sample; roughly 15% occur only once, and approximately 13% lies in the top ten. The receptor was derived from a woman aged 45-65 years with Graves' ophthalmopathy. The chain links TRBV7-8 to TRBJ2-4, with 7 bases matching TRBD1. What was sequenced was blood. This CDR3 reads CASTSLQGQINIQYF. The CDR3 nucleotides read TGTGCCAGCACCTCCCTACAGGGACAGATAAACATTCAGTACTTC.